The present entry profiles one T cell receptor beta chain with its context. Antigen: not known. The data stem from a study of PD-1 blockade in classical Hodgkin lymphoma. The overall study: Every 2 weeks, patients had 3 mg/kg nivolumab intravenously.

Every patient relapsed after autologous stem cell transplantation, and brentuximab vedotin exposure varied. Patients' outcomes at their best amounted to complete response, partial response or progressive disease. Study results and caveats: When nivolumab was started under 1 year after ASCT, patients were excluded. Diminished baseline TCR diversity has been reported in newly diagnosed patients relative to healthy donors.

Produced via immunoSEQ multiplex PCR; TCRdb's table is partial and in-frame only. Found here are over 50,000 clones, 73% of them singletons; the top ten hold roughly 16%. Specimen: peripheral blood mononuclear cells (PBMCs), collected before the second cycle of nivolumab. The sequence derives from a human donor with classical Hodgkin lymphoma.

The CDR3 region is CASRRGVTSGPYNEQFF. The DNA for the CDR3 is TGCGCCAGCCGCAGGGGGGTGACTAGCGGCCCTTACAATGAGCAGTTCTTC. This chain joins TRBV5-1 and TRBJ2-1; 9 nucleotides align to TRBD2. This CDR3 is 17 amino acids long. Germline loops: CDR1 SGHRS, CDR2 YFSETQ. V lost 7 bases, J lost 4 bases, and 15 bases stayed unmatched.